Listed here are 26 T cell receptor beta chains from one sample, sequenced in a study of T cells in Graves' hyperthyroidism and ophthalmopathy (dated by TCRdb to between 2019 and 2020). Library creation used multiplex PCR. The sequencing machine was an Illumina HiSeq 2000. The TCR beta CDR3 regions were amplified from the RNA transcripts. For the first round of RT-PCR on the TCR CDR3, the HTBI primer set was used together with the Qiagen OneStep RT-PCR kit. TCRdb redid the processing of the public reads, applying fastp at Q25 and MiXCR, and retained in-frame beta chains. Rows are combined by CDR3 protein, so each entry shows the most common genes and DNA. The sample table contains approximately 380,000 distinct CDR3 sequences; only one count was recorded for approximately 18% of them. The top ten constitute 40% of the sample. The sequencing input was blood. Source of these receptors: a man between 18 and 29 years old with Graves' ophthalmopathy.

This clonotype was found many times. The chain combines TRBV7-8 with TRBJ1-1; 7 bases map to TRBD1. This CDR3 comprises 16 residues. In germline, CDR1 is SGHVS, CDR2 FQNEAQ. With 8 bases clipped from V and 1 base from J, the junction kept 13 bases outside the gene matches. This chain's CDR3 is CASGKTGTDKNTEAFF. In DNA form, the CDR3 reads TGTGCCAGCGGAAAGACCGGGACAGACAAGAACACTGAAGCTTTCTTT.

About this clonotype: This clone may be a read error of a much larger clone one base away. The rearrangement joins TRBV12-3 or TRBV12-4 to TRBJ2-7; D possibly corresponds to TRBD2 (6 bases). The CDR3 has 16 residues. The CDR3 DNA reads TGTGCCCGCAGCCCGGGGAGGAGGTCAGGGATTGTCGAGCAGTACTTC. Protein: CARSPGRRSGIVEQYF.

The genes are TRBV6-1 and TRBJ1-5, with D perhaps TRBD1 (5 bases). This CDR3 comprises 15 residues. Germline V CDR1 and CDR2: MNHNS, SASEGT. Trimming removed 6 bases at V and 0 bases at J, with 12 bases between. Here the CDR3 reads CASRNGGGSNQPQHF. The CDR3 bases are TGTGCCAGCAGGAATGGGGGGGGTAGCAATCAGCCCCAGCATTTT.

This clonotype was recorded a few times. CDR3 amino acids: CASSESLRTEAFF. CDR3 DNA sequence: TGCGCCAGCAGTGAGTCGCTGAGGACTGAAGCTTTCTTT. The chain combines TRBV10-1 with TRBJ1-1; D remains unclear. The CDR3 sequence is 13 residues long. V was cut by 0 bases and J by 5 bases, with 7 bases left in between. In germline, CDR1 is WNHNN, CDR2 SYGVQD (reference sequence).

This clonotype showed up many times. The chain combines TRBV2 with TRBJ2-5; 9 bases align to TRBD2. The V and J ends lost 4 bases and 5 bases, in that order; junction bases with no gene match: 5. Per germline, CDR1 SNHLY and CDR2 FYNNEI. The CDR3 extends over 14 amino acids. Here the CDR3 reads CASSVAGGPETQYF. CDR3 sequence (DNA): TGTGCCAGCAGTGTGGCGGGGGGGCCCGAGACCCAGTACTTC.

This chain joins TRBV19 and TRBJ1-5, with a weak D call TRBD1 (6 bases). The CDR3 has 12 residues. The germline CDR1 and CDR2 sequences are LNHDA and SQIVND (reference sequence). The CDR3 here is CGFRGGNQPQHF. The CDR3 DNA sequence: TGTGGCTTCAGGGGCGGCAATCAGCCCCAGCATTTT.

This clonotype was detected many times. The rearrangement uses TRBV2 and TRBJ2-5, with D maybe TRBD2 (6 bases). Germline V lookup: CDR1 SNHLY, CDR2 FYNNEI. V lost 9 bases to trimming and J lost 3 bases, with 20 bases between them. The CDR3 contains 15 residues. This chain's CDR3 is CASDAGRTVKETQYF. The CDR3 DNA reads TGTGCCAGTGACGCGGGACGCACCGTGAAAGAGACCCAGTACTTC.

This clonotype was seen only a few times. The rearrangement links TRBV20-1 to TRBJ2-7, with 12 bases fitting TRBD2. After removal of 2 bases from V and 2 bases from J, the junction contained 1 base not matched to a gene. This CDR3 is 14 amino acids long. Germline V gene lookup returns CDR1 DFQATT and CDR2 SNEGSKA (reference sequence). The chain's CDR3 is CSARPSGGAYEQYF. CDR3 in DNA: TGCAGTGCTAGACCTAGCGGGGGGGCCTACGAGCAGTACTTC.

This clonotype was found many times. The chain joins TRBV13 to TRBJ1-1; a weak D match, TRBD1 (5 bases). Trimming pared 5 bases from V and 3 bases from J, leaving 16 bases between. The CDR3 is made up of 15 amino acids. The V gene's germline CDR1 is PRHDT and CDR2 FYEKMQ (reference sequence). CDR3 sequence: CASSDQGTEDTEAFF. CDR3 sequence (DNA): TGTGCCAGCAGCGACCAGGGAACGGAGGACACTGAAGCTTTCTTT.

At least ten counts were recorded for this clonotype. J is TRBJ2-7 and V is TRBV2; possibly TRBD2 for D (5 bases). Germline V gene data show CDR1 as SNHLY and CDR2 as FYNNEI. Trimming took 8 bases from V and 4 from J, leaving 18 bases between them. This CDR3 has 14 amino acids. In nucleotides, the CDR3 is TGTGCCAGCTCGGGGAATCTCTATTCATACGAGCAGTACTTC. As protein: CASSGNLYSYEQYF.

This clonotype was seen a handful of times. CDR3 amino acids: CASVQGVTEAFF. The DNA of the CDR3 is TGTGCCAGCGTACAGGGGGTTACTGAAGCTTTCTTT. The chain combines TRBV6-1 with TRBJ1-1, with 8 positions matching TRBD1. The germline CDR1 and CDR2 sequences are MNHNS and SASEGT. V shed 8 bases and J 5 bases; nucleotides not matched to a gene: 4. The CDR3 contains 12 residues.

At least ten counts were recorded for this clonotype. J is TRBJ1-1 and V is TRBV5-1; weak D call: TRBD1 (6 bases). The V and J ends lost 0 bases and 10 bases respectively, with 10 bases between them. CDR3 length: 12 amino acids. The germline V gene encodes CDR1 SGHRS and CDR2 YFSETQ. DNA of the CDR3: TGCGCCAGCAGCTTGGTGCAGGGGAGAGCTTTCTTT. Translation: CASSLVQGRAFF.

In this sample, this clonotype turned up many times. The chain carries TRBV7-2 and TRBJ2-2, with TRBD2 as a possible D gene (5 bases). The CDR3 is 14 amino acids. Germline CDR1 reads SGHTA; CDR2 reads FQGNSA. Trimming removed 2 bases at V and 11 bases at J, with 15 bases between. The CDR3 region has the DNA TGTGCCAGCAGCTTAATGGCCTCGGGGAAAGAGCTGTTTTTT. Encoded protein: CASSLMASGKELFF.

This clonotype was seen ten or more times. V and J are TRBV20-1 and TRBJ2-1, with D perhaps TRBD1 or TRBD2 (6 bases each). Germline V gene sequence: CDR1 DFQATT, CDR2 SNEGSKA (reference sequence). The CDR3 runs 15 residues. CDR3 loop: CSPRGSRGTYNEQFF. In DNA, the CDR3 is TGCAGCCCCCGGGGGTCCAGGGGCACCTACAATGAGCAGTTCTTC.

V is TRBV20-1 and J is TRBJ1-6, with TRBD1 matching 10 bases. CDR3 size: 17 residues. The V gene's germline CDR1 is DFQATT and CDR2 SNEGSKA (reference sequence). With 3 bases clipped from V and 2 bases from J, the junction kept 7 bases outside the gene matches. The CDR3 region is CSASPGTGATYNSPLHF. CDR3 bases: TGCAGTGCTAGTCCCGGGACAGGGGCCACCTATAATTCACCCCTCCACTTT.

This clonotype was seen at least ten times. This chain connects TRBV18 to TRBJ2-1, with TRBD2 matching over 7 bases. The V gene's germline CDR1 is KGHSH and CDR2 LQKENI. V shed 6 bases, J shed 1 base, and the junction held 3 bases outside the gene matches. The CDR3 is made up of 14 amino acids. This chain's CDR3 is CASSGGGSYNEQFF. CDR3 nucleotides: TGTGCCAGCTCGGGCGGGGGTTCCTACAATGAGCAGTTCTTC.

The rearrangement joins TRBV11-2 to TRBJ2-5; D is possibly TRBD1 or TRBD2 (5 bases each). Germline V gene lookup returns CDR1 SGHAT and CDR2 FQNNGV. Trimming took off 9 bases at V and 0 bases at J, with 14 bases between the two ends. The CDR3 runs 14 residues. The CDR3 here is CASSFMGDQETQYF. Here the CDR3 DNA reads TGTGCCAGTTCCTTCATGGGGGACCAAGAGACCCAGTACTTC.

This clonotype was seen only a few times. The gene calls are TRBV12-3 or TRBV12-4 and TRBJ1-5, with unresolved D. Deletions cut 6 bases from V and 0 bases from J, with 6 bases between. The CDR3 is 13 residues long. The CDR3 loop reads CASRKASNQPQHF. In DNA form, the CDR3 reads TGTGCCAGCAGAAAAGCTAGCAATCAGCCCCAGCATTTT.

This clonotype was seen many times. CDR3 residues: CSARVSGTSTDTQYF. In DNA, the CDR3 is TGCAGTGCTAGAGTTTCAGGAACTAGCACAGATACGCAGTATTTT. The rearrangement uses TRBV20-1 and TRBJ2-3; D not certain. V shed 1 base and J shed 0 bases, with 11 bases lying between them. Germline V gene data show CDR1 as DFQATT and CDR2 as SNEGSKA (reference sequence). The CDR3 covers 15 residues.

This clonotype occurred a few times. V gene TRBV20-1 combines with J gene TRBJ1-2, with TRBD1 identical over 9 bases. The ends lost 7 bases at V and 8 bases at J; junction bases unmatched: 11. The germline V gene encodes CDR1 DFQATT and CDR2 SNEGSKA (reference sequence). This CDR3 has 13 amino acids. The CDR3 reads CSGTGDRDEGYTF. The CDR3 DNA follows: TGCAGTGGTACAGGGGACAGGGATGAAGGCTACACCTTC.

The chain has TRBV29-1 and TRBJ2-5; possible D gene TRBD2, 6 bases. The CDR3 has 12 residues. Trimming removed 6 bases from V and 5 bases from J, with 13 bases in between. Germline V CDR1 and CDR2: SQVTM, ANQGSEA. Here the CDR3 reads CSVNVGGETQYF. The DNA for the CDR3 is TGCAGCGTCAATGTTGGGGGGGAGACCCAGTACTTC.

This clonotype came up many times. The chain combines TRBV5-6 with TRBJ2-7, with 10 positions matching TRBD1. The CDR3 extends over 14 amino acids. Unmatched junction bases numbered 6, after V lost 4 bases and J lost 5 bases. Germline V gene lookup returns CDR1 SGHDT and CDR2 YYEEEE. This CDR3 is CASSTGTGAHEQYF. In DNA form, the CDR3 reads TGTGCCAGCAGCACAGGGACAGGGGCCCACGAGCAGTACTTC.

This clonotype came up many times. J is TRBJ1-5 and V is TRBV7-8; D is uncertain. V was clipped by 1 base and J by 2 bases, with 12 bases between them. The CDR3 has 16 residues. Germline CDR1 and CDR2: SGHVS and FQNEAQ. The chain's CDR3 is CASSLVQNVGNQPQHF. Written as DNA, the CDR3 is TGTGCCAGCAGCTTAGTCCAGAACGTCGGCAATCAGCCCCAGCATTTT.

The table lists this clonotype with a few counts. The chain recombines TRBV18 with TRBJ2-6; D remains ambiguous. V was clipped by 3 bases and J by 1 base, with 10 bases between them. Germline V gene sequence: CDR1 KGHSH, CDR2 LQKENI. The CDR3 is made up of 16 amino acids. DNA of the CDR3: TGTGCCAGCTCACCGTACGCAATATCTGGGGCCAACGTCCTGACTTTC. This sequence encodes CASSPYAISGANVLTF.

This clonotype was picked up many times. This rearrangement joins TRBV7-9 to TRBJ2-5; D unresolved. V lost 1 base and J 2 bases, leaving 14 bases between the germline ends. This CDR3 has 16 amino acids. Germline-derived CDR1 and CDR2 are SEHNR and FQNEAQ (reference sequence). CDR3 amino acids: CASSLESLTGQETQYF. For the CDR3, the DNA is TGTGCCAGCAGCTTAGAATCTCTGACTGGACAAGAGACCCAGTACTTC.

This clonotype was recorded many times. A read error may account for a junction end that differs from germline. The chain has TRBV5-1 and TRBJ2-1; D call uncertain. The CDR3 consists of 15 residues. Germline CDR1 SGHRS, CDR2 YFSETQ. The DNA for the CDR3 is TGTGCCAGCAGCTTAGGCAGTAGCTCCTACAATGAGCAGTTCTTC. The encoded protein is CASSLGSSSYNEQFF.